This section outlines one TCR beta chain sequence together with its context. This specimen comes from a study of blood T cell repertoires in COVID-19. Study-level background: Samples taken during acute and convalescent COVID-19 were collected in the United States, Italy and Spain. Sample material is recorded as cDNA or gDNA derived from T cells, B-cell-depleted T cells, or PBMCs.

The CDR3 has 14 residues. J gave up 0 bases and V 6 bases, and 5 bases lay outside the gene matches. Germline CDR1 SGHAT, CDR2 FQNNGV. In the original workflow: Estimation of nucleated cell counts relied on the amplification of reference gene primers. Clones were sequenced by immunoSEQ multiplex PCR, and TCRdb holds only the in-frame ones, with some missing. V and J calls and clone size come straight from that table; D and trimming were deduced from the DNA. The sample lists 50,000 to 55,000 clones, more than 80% seen once, with less than 6.5% in the top ten. The rearrangement joins TRBV11-2 to TRBJ2-7, with TRBD1 matching 7 bases. This sequence originates from a man aged 55-75 years with acute or convalescent COVID-19. The sample taken for sequencing was peripheral blood. The DNA for the CDR3 is TGTGCCAGCAGGGAACAGGGGTACTCCTACGAGCAGTACTTC. Amino acids: CASREQGYSYEQYF.